The T cell receptor beta chain under discussion was sequenced for a study of type 1 regulatory T cells. One entry per CDR3 protein, called by TCRdb with MiXCR from the reads. The sample consists of 90,000 to 100,000 distinct CDR3 sequences, 30% to 35% of them appearing once. The source material was CD4+ T cells, either the whole sample or a sorted fraction (not recorded which). This sequence was found in a human donor in good health.

The CDR3 sequence is CASSPGGTRGTEAFF. The CDR3, as DNA: TGTGCCAGCAGCCCGGGCGGGACGAGGGGCACTGAAGCTTTCTTT. This chain connects TRBV6-2 or TRBV6-3 to TRBJ1-1; the D gene is possibly TRBD1 (5 bases). Germline lookup yields CDR1 MNHEY and CDR2 SVGEGT. This CDR3 spans 15 amino acids. The V gene lost 6 bases and the J gene lost 4 bases, with 18 bases spanning the gap.